This is a list of T cell receptor beta chains from one sample in a study of cytomegalovirus exposure and HLA in healthy donors. The data were produced by immunoSEQ multiplex PCR, yet TCRdb's version contains in-frame clones alone and is incomplete. Among roughly 150,000 clones listed, over 60% were seen once. Specimen: PBMCs. The receptors here all came from a male donor in good health and CMV-seronegative. CDR3s include the opening cysteine and the closing phenylalanine or tryptophan. Fields, in order: D gene, V gene, J gene, clone size, CDR3 DNA, CDR3 protein. D genes are given only for firm matches. Clone size appears in some rows only: once, few, many, or a class for an expanded clone.

.,TRBV7-2,TRBJ1-1,.,TGTGCCAGCAGCTTGAAGCGATGGTCTATGAACACTGAAGCTTTCTTT,CASSLKRWSMNTEAFF
.,TRBV30,TRBJ1-1,.,TGTGCCTGGAGTGTAACCGGGGGGCGCGAACGGAAGGCTTTCTTT,CAWSVTGGRERKAFF
.,TRBV28,TRBJ1-3,.,TGTGCCAGCAGTCCCCCGACGGGAGGATCAGGAAACACCATATATTTT,CASSPPTGGSGNTIYF
TRBD1,TRBV19,TRBJ2-7,once,TGTGCCAGTACCCCGGGACAGGGGGCTAGCGAGCAGTACTTC,CASTPGQGASEQYF
.,TRBV19,TRBJ2-6,.,TGTGCCAGTAGTATCCCCGTGGGAGGCTCGGGGGCCAACGTCCTGACTTTC,CASSIPVGGSGANVLTF
TRBD1,TRBV28,TRBJ2-7,.,TGTGCCAGCAGTTCGCGCACGATCAACAGGGGATTAGCCTACGAGCAGTACTTC,CASSSRTINRGLAYEQYF
TRBD1,TRBV5-5,TRBJ2-1,.,TGTGCCAGCAGCTCGGGACAGGGGTACAATGAGCAGTTCTTC,CASSSGQGYNEQFF
.,TRBV5-5,TRBJ1-6,.,TGTGCCAGCAGCTGGGGAGGGTATAATTCACCCCTCCACTTT,CASSWGGYNSPLHF
TRBD2,TRBV2,TRBJ2-2,.,TGTGCCAGCAGTGAACCACTAGGACTAGCGGGAGGAGGGAACACCGGGGAGCTGTTTTTT,CASSEPLGLAGGGNTGELFF
TRBD1,TRBV5-1,TRBJ1-1,.,TGCGCCAGCAGCGCCGGGACAGGGGAGACTGAAGCTTTCTTT,CASSAGTGETEAFF
.,TRBV18,TRBJ1-6,.,TGTGCCAGCTCGATTCAGGGGAGCTCCTATAATTCACCCCTCCACTTT,CASSIQGSSYNSPLHF
.,TRBV11-2,TRBJ2-1,few,TGTGCCAGCAGCTTAGTTGCGGGCTACGAGCAGTTCTTC,CASSLVAGYEQFF
.,TRBV9,TRBJ2-3,once,TGTGCCAGCAGCGTAGGCATAGCAGATACGCAGTATTTT,CASSVGIADTQYF
TRBD1,TRBV14,TRBJ1-2,.,TGTGCCAGCAGCCAAGATCCCACAGGGGATCCCTATGGCTACACCTTC,CASSQDPTGDPYGYTF
.,TRBV5-5,TRBJ2-3,.,TGTGCCAGCAGGAGGAGTGCAGATACGCAGTATTTT,CASRRSADTQYF
.,TRBV28,TRBJ1-5,.,TGTGCCAGCACAACTCGGTCGAGCAATCAGCCCCAGCATTTT,CASTTRSSNQPQHF
.,TRBV19,TRBJ2-4,.,TGTGCCAGTAGTGACGGCGGACTAGCCAAAAACATTCAGTACTTC,CASSDGGLAKNIQYF
TRBD2,TRBV2,TRBJ2-4,few,TGTGCCAGCAGCCCGTGGGGGGGTCAGTACTTC,CASSPWGGQYF
.,TRBV9,TRBJ2-1,.,TGTGCCAGCAGCGCCGAGGAGACGGTGACCTTTTACAATGAGCAGTTCTTC,CASSAEETVTFYNEQFF
.,TRBV5-6,TRBJ1-5,.,TGTGCCAGCAGCTTGGACAGGTATAGCAATCAGCCCCAGCATTTT,CASSLDRYSNQPQHF
.,TRBV18,TRBJ2-3,.,TGTGCCAGCTCATCTGGCCAGGGCGATACGCAGTATTTT,CASSSGQGDTQYF
TRBD1,TRBV27,TRBJ2-3,.,TGTGCCAGCAGTTGGGAGACAGGGAGCACAGATACGCAGTATTTT,CASSWETGSTDTQYF
.,TRBV7-9,TRBJ1-1,.,TGTGCCAGCAGCAACGGTTACGGGGTTACGAACACTGAAGCTTTCTTT,CASSNGYGVTNTEAFF
.,TRBV30,TRBJ1-1,few,TGTGCCTGGAGTGTAGACAGCCTGAACACTGAAGCTTTCTTT,CAWSVDSLNTEAFF
.,TRBV2,TRBJ1-1,.,TGTGCCAGCAGTGGGGAGTCGGGGGGCACTGAAGCTTTCTTT,CASSGESGGTEAFF
.,TRBV7-8,TRBJ1-1,.,TGTGCCAGCACCCTTGGACACCCGAACACTGAAGCTTTCTTT,CASTLGHPNTEAFF
.,TRBV2,TRBJ1-1,.,TGTGCCAGCAACCTACAGGGGAACACTGAAGCTTTCTTT,CASNLQGNTEAFF
TRBD2,TRBV11-2,TRBJ2-1,.,TGTGCCAGCAGCTACCGGGCTAGCGGAGGCAATGAGCAGTTCTTC,CASSYRASGGNEQFF
.,TRBV11-3,TRBJ2-7,.,TGTGCCAGCAGCAAGACAGGCTCCCTCTCCTACGAGCAGTACTTC,CASSKTGSLSYEQYF
TRBD1,TRBV28,TRBJ2-3,.,TGTGCCAGCAGAACAGGGGGCAGGGATACGCAGTATTTT,CASRTGGRDTQYF
TRBD1,TRBV7-9,TRBJ2-7,.,TGTGCCAGCAGCCAGGGACAGTACGAGCAGTACTTC,CASSQGQYEQYF
.,TRBV19,TRBJ1-2,.,TGTGCCAGTAGTCTGGGCCGTGGGGGCTACACCTTC,CASSLGRGGYTF
.,TRBV7-2,TRBJ2-7,.,TGTGCCAGCAGCTTAGCGTGGAGTGACGCTTCGATCTCCCGGCGGTTGTACTTC,CASSLAWSDASISRRLYF
.,TRBV6-5,TRBJ2-1,.,TGTGCCAGCAGTTACCGTGAGGGATACAATGAGCAGTTCTTC,CASSYREGYNEQFF
.,TRBV10-1,TRBJ2-3,.,TGCGCCAGCCCAGCCCCAACCTCCGGGGAAACAGATACGCAGTATTTT,CASPAPTSGETDTQYF
TRBD2,TRBV19,TRBJ2-1,.,TGTGCCAGTAGTCCCCTAGCGGGAGCGGTCGATGAGCAGTTCTTC,CASSPLAGAVDEQFF
TRBD1,TRBV7-3,TRBJ1-2,.,TGTGCCAGCAGCCTAAGAGGGGGCCGGGACTATGGCTACACCTTC,CASSLRGGRDYGYTF
.,TRBV5-4,TRBJ2-6,.,TGTGCCAGCAGTCGGCAGGGGGGCTCTGGGGCCAACGTCCTGACTTTC,CASSRQGGSGANVLTF
.,TRBV15,TRBJ1-2,.,TGTGCCACCAGCAGAGATAGGGTTGGAGGCTATGGCTACACCTTC,CATSRDRVGGYGYTF
.,TRBV7-2,TRBJ2-3,.,TGTGCCAGCAGCCCCTCTCTACTAGCTAGCACAGATACGCAGTATTTT,CASSPSLLASTDTQYF
TRBD2,TRBV7-3,TRBJ2-3,few,TGTGCCAGCAACTTAGCGGGGGGGCTTGATACGCAGTATTTT,CASNLAGGLDTQYF
TRBD2,TRBV9,TRBJ2-3,.,TGTGCCAGCAGCGTAGAGGTAATAGCGGGGGCCGAAGATACGCAGTATTTT,CASSVEVIAGAEDTQYF
.,TRBV28,TRBJ1-2,.,TGTGCCAGCAGGGAAGGGGTTGGCTACACCTTC,CASREGVGYTF
.,TRBV11-3,TRBJ2-7,.,TGTGCCAGCAGCTTAGAGACAACCTACGAGCAGTACTTC,CASSLETTYEQYF
TRBD2,TRBV27,TRBJ2-1,.,TGTGCCAGCAAGACCAGGACTAGCGGATACAATGAGCAGTTCTTC,CASKTRTSGYNEQFF
TRBD1,TRBV4-3,TRBJ2-3,.,TGCGCCAGCAGCCAATCCAGGGGGTCTACTGGCACAGATACGCAGTATTTT,CASSQSRGSTGTDTQYF
.,TRBV9,TRBJ2-7,.,TGTGCCAGCAGCCCCCGACTGACTGGCTACGAGCAGTACTTC,CASSPRLTGYEQYF
.,TRBV10-3,TRBJ2-5,.,TGTGCCATCAGTGAGTCCAGCGGAGAGACCCAGTACTTC,CAISESSGETQYF
TRBD1,TRBV18,TRBJ2-7,.,TGTGCCAGCTCACCGGACAGGGTCCAGGGAGAGCAGTACTTC,CASSPDRVQGEQYF
TRBD2,TRBV29-1,TRBJ2-5,.,TGCAGCGTTGCAACTAGCGTAGATCAAGAGACCCAGTACTTC,CSVATSVDQETQYF
TRBD1,TRBV7-2,TRBJ1-1,few,TGTGCCAGCAGCTTAACTACAGGGGGGCACAGGACTGAAGCTTTCTTT,CASSLTTGGHRTEAFF
.,TRBV4-3,TRBJ2-2,once,TGCGCCAGCAGCCAAGATGGGGGGTACACCGGGGAGCTGTTTTTT,CASSQDGGYTGELFF
TRBD1,TRBV28,TRBJ1-5,.,TGTGCCAGCAGTTTACCGGGACAGGGGCCCACTTCGCCCCAGCATTTT,CASSLPGQGPTSPQHF
TRBD1,TRBV6-5,TRBJ2-1,.,TGTGCCAGCAGTGTACGGGACAGCTACAATGAGCAGTTCTTC,CASSVRDSYNEQFF
TRBD1,TRBV9,TRBJ2-1,.,TGTGCCAGCAGCGACAGGGGGGCCCTCAATGAGCAGTTCTTC,CASSDRGALNEQFF
TRBD2,TRBV18,TRBJ2-5,.,TGTGCCAGCTCACCACCCTCCCAGCGGGGGAACCAAGAGACCCAGTACTTC,CASSPPSQRGNQETQYF
.,TRBV10-3,TRBJ2-3,.,TGTGCCATCACCAGGACTCTTGGGGATACGCAGTATTTT,CAITRTLGDTQYF